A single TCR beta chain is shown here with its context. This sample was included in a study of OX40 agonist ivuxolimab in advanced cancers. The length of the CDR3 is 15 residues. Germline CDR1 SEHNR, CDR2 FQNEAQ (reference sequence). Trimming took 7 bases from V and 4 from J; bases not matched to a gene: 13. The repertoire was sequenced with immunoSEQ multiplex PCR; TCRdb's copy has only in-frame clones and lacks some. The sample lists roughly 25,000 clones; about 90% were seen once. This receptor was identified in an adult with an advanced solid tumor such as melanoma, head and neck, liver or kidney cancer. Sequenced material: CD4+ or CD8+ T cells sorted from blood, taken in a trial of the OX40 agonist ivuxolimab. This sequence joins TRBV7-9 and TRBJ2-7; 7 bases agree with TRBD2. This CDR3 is CASTDDRGRPYEQYF. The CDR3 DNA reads TGTGCCAGCACCGACGACCGCGGGAGACCGTACGAGCAGTACTTC. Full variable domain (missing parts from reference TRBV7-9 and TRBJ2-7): DTGVSQNPRHKITKRGQNVTFRCDPISEHNRLYWYRQTLGQGPEFLTYFQNEAQLEKSRLLSDRFSAERPKGSFSTLEIQRTEQGDSAMYLCASTDDRGRPYEQYFGPGTRLTVT.